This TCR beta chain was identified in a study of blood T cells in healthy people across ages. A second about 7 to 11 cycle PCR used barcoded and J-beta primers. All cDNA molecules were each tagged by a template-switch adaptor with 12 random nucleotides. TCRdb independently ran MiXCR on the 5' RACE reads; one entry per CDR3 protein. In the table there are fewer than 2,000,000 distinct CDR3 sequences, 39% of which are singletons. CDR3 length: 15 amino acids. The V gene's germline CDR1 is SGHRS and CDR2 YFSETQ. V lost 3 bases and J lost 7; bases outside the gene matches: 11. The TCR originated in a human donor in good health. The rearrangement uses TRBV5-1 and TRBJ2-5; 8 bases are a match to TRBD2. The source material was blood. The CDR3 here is CASSWDGGAEGTQYF. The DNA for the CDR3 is TGCGCCAGCAGCTGGGACGGGGGGGCCGAAGGGACCCAGTACTTC.